The 9 T cell receptor beta chains below come from one sample, sequenced in a study of T cell clones after liver transplantation (dated by TCRdb to 2018 to 2020). Receptors were amplified or captured by the immunoSEQ multiplex PCR assay. Drawn from immuneACCESS, this table holds only the in-frame rearrangements with V and J called that TCRdb kept. Clones are partly lost; checked studies trace under half to an unresolved V gene and leave the rest unexplained. The sample yields fewer than 45,000 clones; 86% were counted once. The biggest ten clones account for approximately 2.7% of the sample. The sample in question was CD4+ T cells from blood, obtained 24 months after liver transplant. The receptor set was obtained from a human patient who received a liver transplant. Some T cells may originate with the graft donor following a transplant.

V and J are TRBV29-1 and TRBJ2-5; 8 positions match TRBD1. Germline V lookup: CDR1 SQVTM, CDR2 ANQGSEA. V shed 6 bases and J 5 bases; nucleotides not matched to a gene: 5. The CDR3 sequence is 12 residues long. The CDR3 sequence: CSVRGLGETQYF. For the CDR3, the DNA is TGCAGCGTCAGGGGGCTAGGGGAGACCCAGTACTTC.

The chain recombines TRBV7-3 with TRBJ2-2, with D perhaps matching TRBD2 (6 bases). V lost 5 bases and J lost 7, with 11 bases in between. This CDR3 has 13 residues. Germline V gene lookup returns CDR1 SGHTA and CDR2 FQGTGA. The CDR3 region has the DNA TGTGCCAGCAGCCCCGGAGGGGTCGGGGAGCTGTTTTTT. This encodes CASSPGGVGELFF.

J is TRBJ2-1 and V is TRBV30, with D unresolved. Trimming took off 0 bases at V and 4 bases at J, with 4 bases between the two ends. CDR3 length: 12 amino acids. Germline loops: CDR1 GTSNPN, CDR2 SVGIG (reference sequence). CDR3 bases: TGTGCCTGGAGTGTAATGTACAATGAGCAGTTCTTC. Translated, it gives CAWSVMYNEQFF.

The chain links TRBV11-2 to TRBJ2-7; possibly TRBD1 for D (6 bases). Germline V gene lookup returns CDR1 SGHAT and CDR2 FQNNGV. The CDR3 loop spans 12 amino acids. The V end was cut by 6 bases, the J end by 5 bases, with 11 bases between. This CDR3 reads CASSSGGHEQYF. CDR3 nucleotides: TGTGCCAGCAGTTCTGGGGGCCACGAGCAGTACTTC.

The chain recombines TRBV19 with TRBJ2-5, with a weak D call TRBD1 (6 bases). Between the trimmed V and J ends, which lost 5 bases and 2 bases, there was a span of 9 bases. Germline V gives CDR1 LNHDA, CDR2 SQIVND (reference sequence). There are 13 residues in the CDR3. The CDR3 sequence: CASSLGHQETQYF. The CDR3 region has the DNA TGTGCCAGTAGTCTGGGACATCAAGAGACCCAGTACTTC.

V gene TRBV6-6 combines with J gene TRBJ2-4; maybe TRBD1 (5 bases). The ends were cut back, 7 bases at V and 0 bases at J, with 16 bases in the middle. Germline CDR1 reads MNHNY; CDR2 reads SVGAGI (reference sequence). The CDR3 runs to 16 residues. The CDR3 region is CASNPPGQVAKNIQYF. In DNA, the CDR3 is TGTGCCAGCAACCCCCCAGGGCAGGTAGCCAAAAACATTCAGTACTTC.

The gene calls are TRBV2 and TRBJ2-7; no definite D call. V was pared by 1 base and J by 2 bases, with 9 bases between. Germline V gene lookup returns CDR1 SNHLY and CDR2 FYNNEI. The CDR3 is made up of 14 amino acids. This CDR3 reads CASSEGPLAYEQYF. As DNA, the CDR3 is TGTGCCAGCAGTGAAGGACCTTTGGCCTACGAGCAGTACTTC.

The chain is built from TRBV7-2 and TRBJ2-4, with D possibly TRBD2 on 7 matching bases. Germline V gives CDR1 SGHTA, CDR2 FQGNSA. Trimming pared 1 base from V and 0 bases from J, leaving 13 bases between. This CDR3 is 17 amino acids long. CDR3 DNA: TGTGCCAGCAGCTTAGGTCGGGGGGCGTCAGCCAAAAACATTCAGTACTTC. Protein: CASSLGRGASAKNIQYF.

V usage is TRBV5-6 and J usage is TRBJ2-3; TRBD2 agrees at 9 bases. This CDR3 is 17 amino acids long. After removal of 0 bases from V and 3 bases from J, the junction contained 8 bases not matched to a gene. The V gene's germline CDR1 is SGHDT and CDR2 YYEEEE. CDR3: CASSLEAGGPQTDTQYF. CDR3 nucleotides: TGTGCCAGCAGCTTGGAGGCGGGGGGGCCTCAGACAGATACGCAGTATTTT.